This is a list of T cell receptor beta chains from one sample in a study of blood T cell repertoires in COVID-19. This table comes from immunoSEQ multiplex PCR, and its TCRdb copy is limited to in-frame clones, with some not included. This table holds about 190,000 clones, roughly 81% found once. The sequencing input was peripheral blood. These receptors originate from a woman in her seventies with active or convalescent COVID-19. CDR3s include the opening cysteine and the closing phenylalanine or tryptophan. D genes are given only for firm matches. Size tells how often a clone was seen (once, few, many) or the class of an expanded clone, and some rows leave it out.

>-|TRBJ2-6|19|TRBV5-4|TRBD1
CASSQKTGGLSSGANVLTF
TGTGCCAGCAGCCAGAAGACAGGGGGCCTTTCTTCTGGGGCCAACGTCCTGACTTTC
>-|TRBJ2-7|12|TRBV4-1|-
CASSPQGYEQYF
TGCGCCAGCAGCCCACAGGGCTACGAGCAGTACTTC
>-|TRBJ2-1|12|TRBV19|-
CASSNGRAQQFF
TGTGCCAGTAGTAATGGCAGGGCTCAGCAGTTCTTC
>-|TRBJ1-1|18|TRBV4-1|-
CASSQDWGRGGGDTEAFF
TGCGCCAGCAGCCAAGATTGGGGTAGGGGCGGCGGGGACACTGAAGCTTTCTTT
>once|TRBJ2-4|15|TRBV19|-
CASSKGQGAKNIQYF
TGTGCCAGTAGTAAGGGTCAGGGGGCCAAAAACATTCAGTACTTC
>-|TRBJ2-7|14|TRBV15|TRBD1
CATSRDRYSYEQYF
TGTGCCACCAGCAGGGACAGGTACTCCTACGAGCAGTACTTC
>-|TRBJ2-3|17|TRBV5-1|-
CASSLFLSAGGTDTQYF
TGCGCCAGCAGCTTGTTTTTATCAGCGGGTGGCACAGATACGCAGTATTTT
>-|TRBJ2-3|15|TRBV5-1|TRBD1
CASSLRQGGTDTQYF
TGCGCCAGCAGCTTAAGACAGGGGGGCACAGATACGCAGTATTTT
>-|TRBJ2-7|16|TRBV5-1|-
CASSLVSRGRSSEQYF
TGCGCCAGCAGCTTGGTAAGCAGGGGAAGATCCTCCGAGCAGTACTTC
>-|TRBJ2-7|16|TRBV30|TRBD1
CAWDPGDRGNVHEQYF
TGTGCCTGGGACCCCGGGGACAGGGGCAATGTCCACGAGCAGTACTTC
>-|TRBJ2-5|16|TRBV11-2|TRBD2
CASSPGLAGAQETQYF
TGTGCCAGCAGCCCTGGACTAGCGGGAGCACAAGAGACCCAGTACTTC
>-|TRBJ2-5|14|TRBV19|TRBD2
CASSPLASEETQYF
TGTGCCAGTAGCCCACTAGCGTCTGAAGAGACCCAGTACTTC
>-|TRBJ2-5|16|TRBV7-9|TRBD1
CASSSTGQGAGETQYF
TGTGCCAGCAGCTCTACCGGACAGGGGGCGGGGGAGACCCAGTACTTC
>-|TRBJ1-1|16|TRBV7-9|-
CASSPKGEALNTEAFF
TGTGCCAGCAGCCCGAAAGGCGAGGCGCTGAACACTGAAGCTTTCTTT
>many|TRBJ2-5|15|TRBV5-6|TRBD1
CASSLRRQGRETQYF
TGTGCCAGCAGCTTGCGGAGACAGGGAAGGGAGACCCAGTACTTC
>-|TRBJ2-7|15|TRBV4-1|-
CASSQDRAGTYEQYF
TGCGCCAGCAGCCAAGATCGTGCGGGTACCTACGAGCAGTACTTC
>few|TRBJ2-1|15|TRBV7-9|TRBD2
CASSPGTSEYNEQFF
TGTGCCAGCAGCCCCGGGACTAGCGAGTACAATGAGCAGTTCTTC
>-|TRBJ2-2|14|TRBV6-5|TRBD1
CATVDRVSAGELFF
TGTGCCACGGTAGACAGGGTTTCTGCCGGGGAGCTGTTTTTT
>-|TRBJ2-1|15|TRBV7-3|TRBD2
CASRFSGTSYNEQFF
TGTGCCAGCAGGTTTAGCGGGACTTCCTACAATGAGCAGTTCTTC
>-|TRBJ1-1|14|TRBV4-1|TRBD1
CASSQGDRGPEAFF
TGCGCCAGCAGCCAAGGCGACAGGGGTCCTGAAGCTTTCTTT
>-|TRBJ1-4|14|TRBV13|-
CASSLGGAGEKLFF
TGTGCCAGCAGCTTAGGGGGGGCTGGTGAAAAACTGTTTTTT
>few|TRBJ2-5|15|TRBV11-3|TRBD2
CASSLGLAGEETQYF
TGTGCCAGCAGCCTGGGACTAGCGGGAGAAGAGACCCAGTACTTC
>-|TRBJ2-1|14|TRBV9|-
CASSTSGLGNEQFF
TGTGCCAGCAGCACGAGCGGACTCGGTAATGAGCAGTTCTTC
>-|TRBJ2-3|16|TRBV7-8|TRBD2
CASSVLAGVPSDTQYF
TGTGCCAGCAGCGTCCTAGCGGGAGTTCCCTCAGATACGCAGTATTTT
>-|TRBJ1-3|15|TRBV6-5|TRBD1
CASSYDRGQGNTIYF
TGTGCCAGCAGTTACGACAGGGGGCAAGGAAACACCATATATTTT
>-|TRBJ2-7|14|TRBV19|-
CASSILSLSHEQYF
TGTGCCAGTAGTATATTGTCCCTGAGTCACGAGCAGTACTTC
>many|TRBJ2-1|15|TRBV11-2|TRBD1
CASTHGGTGYNEQFF
TGTGCCAGCACTCACGGGGGGACAGGGTACAATGAGCAGTTCTTC
>-|TRBJ2-7|14|TRBV21-1|-
CASSKGKQRNEQYF
TGTGCCAGCAGCAAAGGAAAGCAGCGCAACGAGCAGTACTTC
>-|TRBJ2-1|16|TRBV5-5|TRBD2
CASSPSGLAEYNEQFF
TGTGCCAGCAGCCCCTCGGGACTAGCGGAATACAATGAGCAGTTCTTC
>once|TRBJ2-7|15|TRBV11-2|-
CASSLWLASGYEQYF
TGTGCCAGCAGCTTATGGTTGGCTAGTGGGTACGAGCAGTACTTC
>-|TRBJ2-5|14|TRBV15|-
CATSRGGKWETQYF
TGTGCCACCAGCAGAGGCGGGAAGTGGGAGACCCAGTACTTC
>-|TRBJ1-5|13|TRBV6-5|TRBD1
CAGTVGIGQPQHF
TGTGCAGGGACAGTGGGAATAGGGCAGCCCCAGCATTTT
>-|TRBJ2-5|14|TRBV6-5|-
CASSYSGVEETQYF
TGTGCCAGCAGTTACTCGGGTGTGGAGGAGACCCAGTACTTC
>-|TRBJ2-7|17|TRBV18|TRBD1
CASSFPGTGAPRAEQYF
TGTGCCAGCTCCTTCCCCGGGACAGGGGCCCCTCGGGCCGAGCAGTACTTC
>-|TRBJ2-1|15|TRBV2|-
CASSEGFSSYNEQFF
TGTGCCAGCAGTGAAGGCTTTAGCTCCTACAATGAGCAGTTCTTC
>-|TRBJ2-7|12|TRBV29-1|-
CSVETRTYEQYF
TGCAGCGTTGAGACCAGGACCTACGAGCAGTACTTC
>-|TRBJ1-5|14|TRBV19|TRBD1
CASGPGTGRKPQHF
TGTGCCAGCGGGCCCGGGACAGGGCGAAAGCCCCAGCATTTT
>-|TRBJ2-1|16|TRBV4-1|TRBD2
CASSQDGAGANNEQFF
TGCGCCAGCAGCCAAGACGGAGCGGGAGCCAACAATGAGCAGTTCTTC
>-|TRBJ1-2|13|TRBV19|-
CASRLGISTGYTF
TGTGCCAGTAGGCTCGGGATCTCTACCGGCTACACCTTC
>-|TRBJ1-1|14|TRBV9|-
CASSVQQGNTEAFF
TGTGCCAGCAGCGTGCAACAGGGTAACACTGAAGCTTTCTTT
>-|TRBJ2-1|14|TRBV2|-
CASSEQGSYNEQFF
TGTGCCAGCAGTGAACAGGGATCCTACAATGAGCAGTTCTTC
>-|TRBJ2-7|14|TRBV6-5|TRBD2
CASTVGTSIYEQYF
TGTGCCAGCACTGTGGGGACTAGCATCTACGAGCAGTACTTC
>-|TRBJ2-2|16|TRBV4-1|-
CASSQDYGFNSGELFF
TGCGCCAGCAGCCAAGATTACGGGTTTAATTCCGGGGAGCTGTTTTTT
>-|TRBJ2-7|17|TRBV29-1|TRBD2
CSALWFLGTSDNYEQYF
TGCAGCGCGCTGTGGTTCTTGGGGACTAGCGATAATTACGAGCAGTACTTC
>-|TRBJ2-7|13|TRBV3-1/TRBV3-2|-
CASSQGLQWEQYF
TGTGCCAGCAGCCAAGGCTTACAGTGGGAGCAGTACTTC
>-|TRBJ1-2|16|TRBV9|-
CASSVDAGIPSGGYTF
TGTGCCAGCAGCGTAGATGCAGGGATCCCGTCGGGTGGCTACACCTTC
>few|TRBJ2-2|16|TRBV24-1|-
CATSNFGGAGTGELFF
TGTGCCACCAGTAATTTCGGTGGAGCGGGCACCGGGGAGCTGTTTTTT
>-|TRBJ2-7|15|TRBV5-6|TRBD2
CASSSFSGIYHEQYF
TGTGCCAGCAGCTCATTTAGCGGGATTTACCACGAGCAGTACTTC
>-|TRBJ2-7|13|TRBV25-1|TRBD1
CASREGQSYEQYF
TGTGCCAGCAGAGAGGGACAGTCCTACGAGCAGTACTTC
>-|TRBJ1-6|13|TRBV6-5|-
CASRRSYNSPLHF
TGTGCCAGCAGGCGATCCTATAATTCACCCCTCCACTTT
>-|TRBJ2-5|14|TRBV4-1|TRBD2
CASSPGLAREAQYF
TGCGCCAGCAGTCCGGGACTAGCGAGGGAGGCCCAGTACTTC
>-|TRBJ1-2|13|TRBV5-5|-
CASSLIQGYGYTF
TGTGCCAGCAGTTTGATACAGGGCTATGGCTACACCTTC
>few|TRBJ2-7|11|TRBV29-1|-
CSVAVSYEQYF
TGCAGCGTGGCCGTCTCCTACGAGCAGTACTTC
>-|TRBJ1-3|17|TRBV5-1|-
CASSYGGRPISGNTIYF
TGCGCCAGCAGCTACGGAGGCCGCCCGATCTCTGGAAACACCATATATTTT
>-|TRBJ1-2|14|TRBV18|-
CASSPSTGRDGYTF
TGTGCCAGCTCACCATCCACAGGGAGAGATGGCTACACCTTC
>-|TRBJ1-4|14|TRBV5-1|TRBD1
CASSKQGSGEKLFF
TGCGCCAGCAGCAAACAGGGGTCGGGTGAAAAACTGTTTTTT